At least ten counts were recorded for the clone carrying this T cell receptor beta chain. The data stem from a study of T cells in Graves' hyperthyroidism and ophthalmopathy. What was amplified from RNA transcripts were TCR beta CDR3 regions. The study used the HTBI primer set for a first-round RT-PCR of the TCR CDR3. TCRdb analysed the multiplex PCR reads with MiXCR anew, one entry per CDR3 protein. The table shows approximately 640,000 distinct CDR3 sequences, with about 18% occurring only once. This TCR was sampled from a man aged 50-60 years with Graves' hyperthyroidism. Specimen: blood.

The CDR3 coding sequence is TGTGCCAGCAGCTCTATTGGGGGGCGAAGCACTGAAGCTTTCTTT. It is translated as CASSSIGGRSTEAFF. The chain uses TRBV11-2 and TRBJ1-1; D perhaps matches TRBD1 (6 bases). Germline values: CDR1 SGHAT, CDR2 FQNNGV. There are 15 residues in the CDR3. V was clipped by 4 bases and J by 4 bases, with 16 bases between them.